This T cell receptor (beta chain) was sequenced during a study of T cells in tuberculosis. Study-level information: Sequenced TCRs come from CD1B-GMM tetramer-binding T cells.

TCRdb's copy holds only in-frame clones and misses some; the assay was immunoSEQ multiplex PCR. The sample comprises roughly 28,000 clones, approximately 93% of which are singletons, and over 4.5% rests with the top ten. In its sample, this clone was seen once. Germline CDR1 reads LGHNA; CDR2 reads YNFKEQ. The CDR3 runs 15 residues. The ends lost 4 bases at V and 2 bases at J; junction bases unmatched: 4. Sequenced input: PBMCs. The rearrangement uses TRBV4-2 and TRBJ2-7; 11 bases are shared with TRBD1. This receptor was identified in a donor aged 10 to 29 with latent tuberculosis or without tuberculosis infection. Here the CDR3 reads CASSRWTGGPYEQYF. The CDR3 DNA is TGTGCCAGCAGCCGGTGGACAGGGGGCCCCTACGAGCAGTACTTC.